One sample yielded the 18 T cell receptor beta chains listed below, sequenced in a study of blood T cell repertoires in COVID-19. Method: immunoSEQ multiplex PCR; TCRdb's copy keeps in-frame clones and lacks some. The sample gives about 260,000 clones, approximately 82% of which show up once; about 4.3% is in the top ten. Material for sequencing was peripheral blood. The receptors come from a man between 60 and 70 years old who had recovered from COVID-19.

This clone is termed medium-sized. V and J are TRBV29-1 and TRBJ2-7; 7 positions match TRBD1. The germline V gene encodes CDR1 SQVTM and CDR2 ANQGSEA. The CDR3 has 15 amino acids. V lost 3 bases to trimming and J lost 2 bases; unmatched junction nucleotides: 10. CDR3 sequence (DNA): TGCAGCGTTGACGGAGCAGGGGGTAGCCCCTACGAGCAGTACTTC. It codes for CSVDGAGGSPYEQYF.

The chain uses TRBV6-4 and TRBJ2-4, with a possible D match to TRBD1 (5 bases). The CDR3 spans 14 residues. V was shortened by 2 bases and J by 6 bases, with 11 bases between the two germline ends. CDR1 and CDR2 (germline): MRHNA, SNTAGT. The chain's CDR3 is CASSDAGKGNIQYF. CDR3 bases: TGTGCCAGCAGTGACGCAGGGAAGGGAAACATTCAGTACTTC.

CDR3 DNA sequence: TGTGCCAGCAGCTCACCAGGACGGCCTCGGGATTATGGCTACACCTTC. This gives the protein CASSSPGRPRDYGYTF. The rearrangement uses TRBV7-2 and TRBJ1-2, with no clear D. In germline, CDR1 is SGHTA, CDR2 FQGNSA. V lost 4 bases, J lost 5 bases, and 20 bases lay in between. The CDR3 totals 16 residues.

This clone occurred once. The chain uses TRBV19 and TRBJ2-7; D possibly corresponds to TRBD2 (5 bases). Trimming shortened V by 4 bases and J by 4 bases, and 11 bases separated the two germline ends. The germline CDR1 and CDR2 sequences are LNHDA and SQIVND (reference sequence). The CDR3 sequence is 13 residues long. CDR3: CASSRKRGYEQYF. The CDR3 bases are TGTGCCAGTAGTAGAAAACGGGGTTACGAGCAGTACTTC. The full variable domain, in which reference TRBV19 and TRBJ2-7 provide the parts outside the CDR3, is DGGITQSPKYLFRKEGQNVTLSCEQNLNHDAMYWYRQDPGQGLRLIYYSQIVNDFQKGDIAEGYSVSREKKESFPLTVTSAQKNPTAFYLCASSRKRGYEQYFGPGTRLTVT.

This chain connects TRBV28 to TRBJ1-2, with TRBD1 matching over 10 bases. V gave up 6 bases and J gave up 4 bases; unmatched junction bases: 11. The germline gives CDR1 MDHEN, CDR2 SYDVKM. The CDR3 spans 16 residues. As DNA, the CDR3 is TGTGCCAGCAGGCAGGCGGGGACAGGGGTTCTCTATGGCTACACCTTC. Residues: CASRQAGTGVLYGYTF.

This clone was counted a single time. V and J are TRBV29-1 and TRBJ1-2; the D is unclear. The CDR3 totals 16 residues. Germline CDR1 and CDR2: SQVTM and ANQGSEA. Trimming pared 2 bases from V and 10 bases from J, leaving 26 bases between. Here the CDR3 DNA reads TGCAGCGTTGAAATCCTTTTGGGCAGGTATACCGGATTCTACACCTTC. It codes for CSVEILLGRYTGFYTF. The variable domain in full, with the rest retrieved from reference TRBV29-1 and TRBJ1-2, is SAVISQKPSRDICQRGTSLTIQCQVDSQVTMMFWYRQQPGQSLTLIATANQGSEATYESGFVIDKFPISRPNLTFSTLTVSNMSPEDSSIYLCSVEILLGRYTGFYTFGSGTRLTVV.

The J gene is TRBJ2-3, the V gene TRBV11-2, with 12 nucleotides matching TRBD2. Trimming cost V 5 bases and J 6 bases; bases outside gene matches: 12. The CDR3 loop spans 17 amino acids. The germline V gene encodes CDR1 SGHAT and CDR2 FQNNGV. The CDR3 loop is CASSRPGRLAGVDTQYF. CDR3 DNA: TGTGCCAGCAGCCGACCGGGAAGACTAGCGGGGGTGGATACGCAGTATTTT.

This clone was seen only once. The chain is built from TRBV4-1 and TRBJ1-4; TRBD1 is a possible D gene (5 bases). Germline values: CDR1 MGHRA, CDR2 YSYEKL. Trimming pared 0 bases from V and 8 bases from J, leaving 13 bases between. CDR3 length equals 15 residues. The CDR3 nucleotides are TGCGCCAGCAGCCAAGATAGGCAGGGTTCAGAAAAACTGTTTTTT. Translated: CASSQDRQGSEKLFF.

This chain connects TRBV10-3 to TRBJ1-1; D is undetermined. CDR1 and CDR2 (germline): ENHRY, SYGVKD. Trimming pared 10 bases from V and 1 base from J, leaving 7 bases between. This CDR3 spans 11 amino acids. In DNA form, the CDR3 reads TGTGCCACCCTAGGGAACACTGAAGCTTTCTTT. Translation: CATLGNTEAFF.

The chain has TRBV11-2 and TRBJ2-7; D is unresolved. Germline loops: CDR1 SGHAT, CDR2 FQNNGV. The CDR3 has 12 amino acids. V lost 2 bases to trimming and J lost 2 bases, with 4 bases between them. The CDR3 here is CASSLQAYEQYF. The CDR3 DNA follows: TGTGCCAGCAGCTTACAGGCCTACGAGCAGTACTTC.

The chain employs TRBV5-1 and TRBJ2-1; D is undetermined. This CDR3 region has 15 residues. Germline V lookup: CDR1 SGHRS, CDR2 YFSETQ. V gave up 6 bases and J gave up 0 bases, with 13 bases separating them. In nucleotides, the CDR3 is TGCGCCAGCACAGCCAGCGTAGGCTCCTACAATGAGCAGTTCTTC. Protein product: CASTASVGSYNEQFF.

This chain links TRBV14 with TRBJ1-6, with no clear D. The V end lost 5 bases, the J end lost 9 bases, and 11 bases lay between the germline ends. The germline gives CDR1 SGHDN, CDR2 FVKESK. The CDR3 has 13 residues. CDR3 protein: CASSSKEVSPLHF. In DNA, the CDR3 is TGTGCCAGCAGCTCGAAGGAGGTTTCACCCCTCCACTTT.

The V gene is TRBV7-9, the J gene TRBJ2-3; no clear D. There are 14 residues in the CDR3. Germline CDR1 is SEHNR and CDR2 is FQNEAQ (reference sequence). V was pared by 4 bases and J by 8 bases, with 16 bases between. The CDR3 reads CASSSLQRAGTQYF. DNA of the CDR3: TGTGCCAGCAGCTCTCTACAGAGAGCAGGTACGCAGTATTTT.

The chain recombines TRBV18 with TRBJ2-2; tentatively, D is TRBD2 (6 bases). With 0 bases removed from V and 2 bases from J, the gap between germline ends came to 13 bases. CDR1 is KGHSH and CDR2 is LQKENI in the germline V gene. This CDR3 has 17 residues. The CDR3 here is CASSPPLSGLNTGELFF. CDR3 nucleotides: TGTGCCAGCTCACCACCGTTGAGCGGGCTTAACACCGGGGAGCTGTTTTTT.

The J gene is TRBJ2-7, the V gene TRBV27; D ambiguous. Trimming cost V 5 bases and J 4 bases, with 9 bases left between them. Germline CDR1 reads MNHEY; CDR2 reads SMNVEV (reference sequence). The CDR3 loop spans 12 amino acids. DNA of the CDR3: TGTGCCAGCAGTGTCAGTGGTTACGAGCAGTACTTC. Its translation is CASSVSGYEQYF.

CDR3: CASSPGQHTGELFF. In DNA, the CDR3 is TGTGCCAGCTCACCGGGACAGCACACCGGGGAGCTGTTTTTT. This chain uses TRBV18 with TRBJ2-2; the match to TRBD1 covers 7 bases. From germline, CDR1 is KGHSH and CDR2 LQKENI. V shed 3 bases, J shed 3 bases, and the junction held 1 base outside the gene matches. This CDR3 spans 14 amino acids.

The gene calls are TRBV14 and TRBJ2-2; D is undetermined. Looked up from germline, CDR1 is SGHDN and CDR2 is FVKESK. The germline V and J ends were trimmed by 5 bases and 5 bases, with 12 bases remaining between them. This CDR3 region has 14 residues. The CDR3 spells CASSDTGFTGELFF. Here the CDR3 DNA reads TGTGCCAGCAGCGATACTGGTTTTACCGGGGAGCTGTTTTTT.

The chain links TRBV7-6 to TRBJ2-7; D not resolved. Germline CDR1 is SGHVS and CDR2 is FNYEAQ. V lost 1 base, J lost 6 bases, and 16 bases lay in between. The CDR3 spans 15 residues. CDR3 nucleotide sequence: TGTGCCAGCAGCTTAGTGAGCGAGTTCACGGGCGAGCAGTACTTC. This gives the protein CASSLVSEFTGEQYF.